One and the same sample provided the 24 T cell receptor beta chains below, sequenced in a study of blood T cell repertoires in COVID-19. Sequencing was performed with immunoSEQ multiplex PCR; in TCRdb, only in-frame clones are kept and a portion is missing. Of 400,000 to 550,000 clones listed, roughly 91% are singletons. What was sequenced was peripheral blood. These receptors were taken from a woman in her 30s with acute or convalescent COVID-19.

The rearrangement uses TRBV15 and TRBJ1-4; weak D call: TRBD1 (5 bases). CDR1 is LNHNV and CDR2 is YYDKDF in the germline V gene (reference sequence). The CDR3 is 16 amino acids. V lost 0 bases and J lost 8, with 16 bases in between. CDR3: CATSREAQGRWEKLFF. CDR3 in DNA: TGTGCCACCAGCAGAGAGGCGCAGGGTAGATGGGAAAAACTGTTTTTT.

The CDR3 sequence is CASRGGGLSYEQYF. The CDR3 DNA sequence: TGTGCCAGCCGCGGGGGAGGACTCTCCTACGAGCAGTACTTC. The chain has TRBV28 and TRBJ2-7; 7 bases fit TRBD2. CDR3 length equals 14 residues. Germline values: CDR1 MDHEN, CDR2 SYDVKM. The J segment lost 0 bases and the V segment lost 8 bases, leaving 7 bases of the junction unmatched.

V and J are TRBV27 and TRBJ1-5; 8 nucleotides match TRBD1. This CDR3 comprises 13 residues. Germline loops: CDR1 MNHEY, CDR2 SMNVEV (reference sequence). Trimming removed 5 bases from V and 7 bases from J; junction bases left unmatched: 4. CDR3 residues: CASSDRGGQPQHF. For the CDR3, the DNA is TGTGCCAGCAGTGACAGGGGAGGCCAGCCCCAGCATTTT.

The chain joins TRBV4-1 to TRBJ2-7; a possible D gene is TRBD1 (5 bases). Trimming pared 2 bases from V and 3 bases from J, leaving 14 bases between. Germline V gene lookup returns CDR1 MGHRA and CDR2 YSYEKL. This CDR3 comprises 15 residues. The CDR3 sequence: CASSQTPGQNYEQYF. CDR3 nucleotide sequence: TGCGCCAGCAGCCAAACCCCCGGACAAAACTACGAGCAGTACTTC.

This clone was counted a few times. This chain links TRBV6-5 with TRBJ1-1; a weak D match, TRBD1 (5 bases). The CDR3 runs 15 residues. In germline, CDR1 is MNHEY, CDR2 SVGAGI. V lost 11 bases to trimming and J lost 2 bases, with 21 bases between them. CDR3 bases: TGTGCCGCCGCGGGGGGAGGTTTGAGCAACACTGAAGCTTTCTTT. Protein: CAAAGGGLSNTEAFF.

The rearrangement joins TRBV4-1 to TRBJ2-6; D might be TRBD2 (6 bases). With 0 bases removed from V and 6 bases from J, the gap between germline ends came to 12 bases. CDR3 length: 16 residues. Germline V gene sequence: CDR1 MGHRA, CDR2 YSYEKL. As DNA, the CDR3 is TGCGCCAGCAGCCAAGATCTACGACTAGTGGCCAACGTCCTGACTTTC. Translation gives CASSQDLRLVANVLTF.

The CDR3 region has the DNA TGTGCCAGCAAAGCAGGTTCTCCCACTGAAGCTTTCTTT. Translated: CASKAGSPTEAFF. The chain uses TRBV12-3 or TRBV12-4 and TRBJ1-1; D call uncertain. The CDR3 is made up of 13 amino acids. Trimming took 7 bases from V and 4 from J, leaving 13 bases between them.

The CDR3 sequence is CASSLGTGEETQYF. The CDR3 nucleotides are TGCGCCAGCAGCCTCGGGACAGGGGAAGAGACCCAGTACTTC. The rearrangement uses TRBV4-1 and TRBJ2-5, with 10 bases fitting TRBD1. The germline gives CDR1 MGHRA, CDR2 YSYEKL. The trim removed 4 bases at V and 3 bases at J, leaving 2 bases unmatched. The CDR3 is made up of 14 amino acids.

The rearrangement joins TRBV27 to TRBJ2-3; D may be TRBD2 (6 bases). The V and J ends lost 5 bases and 2 bases respectively, with 14 bases between them. Germline lookup yields CDR1 MNHEY and CDR2 SMNVEV (reference sequence). The CDR3 runs to 15 residues. DNA of the CDR3: TGTGCCAGCAGTCCAACGGCGGGGCCCACAGATACGCAGTATTTT. This translates into CASSPTAGPTDTQYF.

V gene TRBV28 combines with J gene TRBJ1-2; tentative D call: TRBD1 (5 bases). Trimming shortened V by 6 bases and J by 2 bases, and 16 bases separated the two germline ends. This CDR3 region has 15 residues. Germline assignment: CDR1 MDHEN and CDR2 SYDVKM. The CDR3, as DNA: TGTGCCAGCAGACCCCGGCTGGGGGGGAACTATGGCTACACCTTC. Its translation: CASRPRLGGNYGYTF.

This chain connects TRBV29-1 to TRBJ1-3, with D unclear. The length of the CDR3 is 12 residues. Germline V gene data show CDR1 as SQVTM and CDR2 as ANQGSEA. V was trimmed by 2 bases and J by 4 bases, leaving 6 bases between them. The CDR3 loop is CSVELQGNTIYF. The CDR3 bases are TGCAGCGTTGAACTCCAGGGAAACACCATATATTTT.

This chain uses TRBV19 with TRBJ2-2; D unresolved. This CDR3 has 16 residues. Germline CDR1 LNHDA, CDR2 SQIVND (reference sequence). Trimming pared 5 bases from V and 0 bases from J, leaving 13 bases between. The CDR3 bases are TGTGCCAGTAGTTCCCCACAGAAATCGAACACCGGGGAGCTGTTTTTT. Translating it yields CASSSPQKSNTGELFF.

The chain employs TRBV19 and TRBJ1-1, with TRBD1 matching over 7 bases. Germline V gene data show CDR1 as LNHDA and CDR2 as SQIVND (reference sequence). J lost 5 bases, V lost 9 bases, and 15 bases had no gene match. The CDR3 is 15 residues long. DNA of the CDR3: TGTGCCAGCTCCCGATCCGGGACAGTGGAGACTGAAGCTTTCTTT. It yields the protein CASSRSGTVETEAFF.

This chain joins TRBV11-2 and TRBJ2-7; TRBD1 agrees at 9 bases. CDR1 is SGHAT, CDR2 FQNNGV, per germline. The CDR3 is 14 residues long. V was pared by 3 bases and J by 2 bases, with 2 bases of the junction left unmatched. CDR3 coding DNA: TGTGCCAGCAGCTTTCGGACAGGGGCCTACGAGCAGTACTTC. Its protein is CASSFRTGAYEQYF. The variable domain in full, with the rest retrieved from reference TRBV11-2 and TRBJ2-7, is EAGVAQSPRYKIIEKRQSVAFWCNPISGHATLYWYQQILGQGPKLLIQFQNNGVVDDSQLPKDRFSAERLKGVDSTLKIQPAKLEDSAVYLCASSFRTGAYEQYFGPGTRLTVT.

This sequence joins TRBV28 and TRBJ2-6; 7 bases are a match to TRBD1. This CDR3 spans 18 amino acids. CDR1 and CDR2 (germline): MDHEN, SYDVKM. J lost 0 bases, V lost 5 bases, and 10 bases had no gene match. CDR3 in amino acids: CASSPRTGGPSGANVLTF. CDR3 sequence (DNA): TGTGCCAGCAGTCCAAGGACAGGAGGCCCCTCTGGGGCCAACGTCCTGACTTTC.

The chain uses TRBV6-4 and TRBJ1-6, with D possibly matching TRBD1 (5 bases). This CDR3 is 16 amino acids long. Germline loops: CDR1 MRHNA, CDR2 SNTAGT. V was trimmed by 8 bases and J by 6 bases, leaving 20 bases between them. CDR3 in DNA: TGTGCCAGCGGACCCGATGAAGGGAGGGGTAATTCACCCCTCCACTTT. As protein: CASGPDEGRGNSPLHF.

On this clone itself: A read error is possible here, since a much larger clone lies one base away. The chain employs TRBV5-6 and TRBJ1-5; D call uncertain. Germline values: CDR1 SGHDT, CDR2 YYEEEE. The V and J ends lost 5 bases and 0 bases respectively, with 6 bases between them. The CDR3 has 13 residues. This CDR3 is CASSVYSNQPQHF. CDR3 in DNA: TGTGCCAGCAGTGTATATAGCAATCAGCCCCAGCATTTT.

The V gene is TRBV28, the J gene TRBJ2-7, with a tentative D call TRBD2 (6 bases). CDR3 length: 13 residues. Germline V gives CDR1 MDHEN, CDR2 SYDVKM. V lost 6 bases and J 5 bases, leaving 14 bases between the germline ends. CDR3 residues: CASSPRGRNEQYF. The CDR3 DNA is TGTGCCAGCAGCCCAAGAGGGAGGAACGAGCAGTACTTC.

V and J are TRBV7-9 and TRBJ2-3; 11 positions agree with TRBD2. This CDR3 region has 16 residues. V trimming: 1 base; J trimming: 4 bases; junction bases outside the gene matches: 4. Germline-derived CDR1 and CDR2 are SEHNR and FQNEAQ (reference sequence). The CDR3 here is CASSLVAGGPSDTQYF. In DNA form, the CDR3 reads TGTGCCAGCAGCTTAGTAGCGGGGGGGCCCTCAGATACGCAGTATTTT.

This chain joins TRBV27 and TRBJ1-1, with D unresolved. The CDR3 totals 14 residues. CDR1 MNHEY and CDR2 SMNVEV come from the germline V gene (reference sequence). The V end lost 1 base, the J end lost 1 base, and 7 bases lay between the germline ends. Written as DNA, the CDR3 is TGTGCCAGCAGTTTATTTGGGAGGAACACTGAAGCTTTCTTT. Translation gives CASSLFGRNTEAFF.

For this clone: At the DNA level, this CDR3 is encoded by other sequences in the same sample as well. This rearrangement joins TRBV18 to TRBJ2-1, with a possible D match to TRBD2 (5 bases). V was cut by 2 bases and J by 0 bases, with 5 bases left in between. There are 14 residues in the CDR3. CDR1 is KGHSH and CDR2 is LQKENI in the germline V gene. The CDR3: CASSPGSSYNEQFF. The CDR3 bases are TGTGCCAGCTCACCAGGGAGCTCCTACAATGAGCAGTTCTTC.

The chain carries TRBV5-1 and TRBJ2-1; maybe TRBD1 (6 bases). The CDR3 is 16 amino acids. Germline CDR1 SGHRS, CDR2 YFSETQ. The ends were cut back, 3 bases at V and 3 bases at J, with 16 bases in the middle. As DNA, the CDR3 is TGCGCCAGCAGCTACGTTACTAGGGGGAACTACAATGAGCAGTTCTTC. It yields the protein CASSYVTRGNYNEQFF.

The gene calls are TRBV28 and TRBJ2-3; the match to TRBD2 covers 8 bases. The germline V gene encodes CDR1 MDHEN and CDR2 SYDVKM. V shed 8 bases and J 2 bases; nucleotides not matched to a gene: 18. The CDR3 spans 18 residues. The chain's CDR3 is CASLTAGASGGITDTQYF. The CDR3 DNA reads as TGTGCCAGCCTCACCGCAGGGGCCAGCGGGGGCATCACAGATACGCAGTATTTT.

This chain links TRBV27 with TRBJ2-2; 8 positions agree with TRBD1. The germline gives CDR1 MNHEY, CDR2 SMNVEV (reference sequence). The CDR3 length is 16 residues. V gave up 4 bases and J gave up 2 bases; unmatched junction bases: 6. The CDR3 nucleotides are TGTGCCAGCAGTTCCCGACAGGGGCTTAACACCGGGGAGCTGTTTTTT. The encoded protein is CASSSRQGLNTGELFF.